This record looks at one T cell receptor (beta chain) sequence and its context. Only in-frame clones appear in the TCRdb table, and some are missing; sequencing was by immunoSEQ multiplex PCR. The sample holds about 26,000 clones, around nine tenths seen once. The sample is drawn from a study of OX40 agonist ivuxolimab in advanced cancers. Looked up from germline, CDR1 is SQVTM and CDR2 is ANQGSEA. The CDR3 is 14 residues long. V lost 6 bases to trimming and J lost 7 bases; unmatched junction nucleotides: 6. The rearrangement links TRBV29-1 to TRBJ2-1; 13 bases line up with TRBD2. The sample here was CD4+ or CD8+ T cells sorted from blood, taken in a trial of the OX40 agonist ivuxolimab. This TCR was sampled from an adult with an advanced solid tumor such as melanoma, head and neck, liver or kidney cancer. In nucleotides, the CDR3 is TGCAGCGTGACTAGCGGGAGGATTTTGAATGAGCAGTTCTTC. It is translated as CSVTSGRILNEQFF.